This TCR beta chain stems from a study of control samples from healthy donors and cancer patients. The V end lost 5 bases, the J end lost 8 bases, and 12 bases lay between the germline ends. Germline V lookup: CDR1 LGHNT, CDR2 FRNRAP. CDR3 length: 12 amino acids. Here immunoSEQ multiplex PCR was the method, and the copy in TCRdb shows in-frame clones only, minus some. The sample carries roughly 370,000 clones, about nine tenths recorded once. Sample: PBMCs. This receptor was taken from a man between 35 and 55 years old with head and neck cancer. The V and J genes are TRBV12-5 and TRBJ1-1; a weak D match, TRBD1 (6 bases). CDR3 loop: CASGNGQKEAFF. CDR3 coding DNA: TGTGCTAGTGGTAACGGACAGAAAGAAGCTTTCTTT.